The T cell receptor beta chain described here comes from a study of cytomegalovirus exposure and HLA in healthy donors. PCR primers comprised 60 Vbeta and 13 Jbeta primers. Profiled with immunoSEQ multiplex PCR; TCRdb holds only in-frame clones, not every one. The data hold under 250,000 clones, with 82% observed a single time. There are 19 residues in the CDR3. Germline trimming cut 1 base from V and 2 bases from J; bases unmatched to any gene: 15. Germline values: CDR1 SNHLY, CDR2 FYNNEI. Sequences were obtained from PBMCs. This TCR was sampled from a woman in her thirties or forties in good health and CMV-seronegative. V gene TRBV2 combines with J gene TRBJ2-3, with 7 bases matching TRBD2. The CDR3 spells CASSEEGRRASGLTDTQYF. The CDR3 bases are TGTGCCAGCAGTGAAGAAGGACGCCGGGCTAGCGGCCTCACAGATACGCAGTATTTT.